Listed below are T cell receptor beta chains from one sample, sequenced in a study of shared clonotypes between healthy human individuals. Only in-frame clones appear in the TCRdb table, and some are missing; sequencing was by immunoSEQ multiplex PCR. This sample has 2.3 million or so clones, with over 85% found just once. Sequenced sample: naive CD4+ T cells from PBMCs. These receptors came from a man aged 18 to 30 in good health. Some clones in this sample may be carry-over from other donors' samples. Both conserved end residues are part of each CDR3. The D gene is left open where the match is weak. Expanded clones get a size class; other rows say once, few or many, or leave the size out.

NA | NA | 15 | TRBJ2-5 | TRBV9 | TGTGCCAGCAGCGTAAATCCCCGTGGCCAAGAGACCCAGTACTTC | CASSVNPRGQETQYF
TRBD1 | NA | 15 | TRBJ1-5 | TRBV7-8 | TGTGCCAGCAGCTTAGGGCAGGGGGTGAATCAGCCCCAGCATTTT | CASSLGQGVNQPQHF
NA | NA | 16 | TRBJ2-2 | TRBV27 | TGTGCCAGCAGTTTGTACTATCCGGATAACGGCGGGGAGCTGTTTTTT | CASSLYYPDNGGELFF
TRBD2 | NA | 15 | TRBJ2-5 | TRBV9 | TGTGCCAGCAGCTACGGACTAGCGGGAGAAGAGACCCAGTACTTC | CASSYGLAGEETQYF
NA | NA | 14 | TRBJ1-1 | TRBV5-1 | TGCGCCAGCAGCTTCGGCCAGGGGTACACTGAAGCTTTCTTT | CASSFGQGYTEAFF
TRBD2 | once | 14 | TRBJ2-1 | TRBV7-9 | TGTGCCTTCCCGGGGACTAGTTCCCCCAATGAGCAGTTCTTC | CAFPGTSSPNEQFF
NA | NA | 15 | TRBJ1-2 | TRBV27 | TGTGCCAGCAGACCTGGTAGAGGGGCTAACTATGGCTACACCTTC | CASRPGRGANYGYTF
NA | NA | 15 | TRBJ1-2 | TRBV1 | TGCACCAGCAGCCAAGGACAGGTTGATTGCTATGGCTACACCTTC | CTSSQGQVDCYGYTF
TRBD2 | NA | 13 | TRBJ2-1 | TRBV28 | TGTGCCAGCAGGCCGGGACCGCGGGAGACGCAATTCTTC | CASRPGPRETQFF
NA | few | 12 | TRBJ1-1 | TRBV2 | TGTGCCAGCAGCCCCAGCGGCACTGAAGCTTTCTTT | CASSPSGTEAFF
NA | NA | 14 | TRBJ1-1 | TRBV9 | TGTGCCAGCAGCGTTGGGGGGATTAAGACTGAAGCTTTCTTT | CASSVGGIKTEAFF
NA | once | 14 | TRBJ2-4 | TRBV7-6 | TGTGCCAGCAGCTTACAGCCACCCACGGACATTCAGTACTTC | CASSLQPPTDIQYF
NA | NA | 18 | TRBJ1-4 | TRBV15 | TGTGCCACCAGCAGAGAGGGACCGTTACTAGCAACTAATGAAAAACTGTTTTTT | CATSREGPLLATNEKLFF
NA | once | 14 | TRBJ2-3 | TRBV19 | TGTGCCAGTAGGGACTTAGCGGCCACAGATACGCAGTATTTT | CASRDLAATDTQYF
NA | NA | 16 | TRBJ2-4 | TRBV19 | TGTGCCAGTAGTATAGCCAGCGGGTTGGGCAAAAACATTCAGTACTTC | CASSIASGLGKNIQYF
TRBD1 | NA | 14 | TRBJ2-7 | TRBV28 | TGTGCCAGCCGCGGGACAGGGGGCCGTCGGGAGCAGTACTTC | CASRGTGGRREQYF
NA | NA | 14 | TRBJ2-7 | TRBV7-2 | TGTGCCAGCAGTGCCGGGGGCAACCGCTACGAGCAGTACTTC | CASSAGGNRYEQYF
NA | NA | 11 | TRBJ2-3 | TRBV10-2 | TGCGCCAGCAGTTCCACAGATACGCAGTATTTT | CASSSTDTQYF
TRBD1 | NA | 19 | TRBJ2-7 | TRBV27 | TGTGCCAGCAGTTCCAAACCTCCGGGACAGGGGGGCTCTCTCCACGAGCAGTACTTC | CASSSKPPGQGGSLHEQYF
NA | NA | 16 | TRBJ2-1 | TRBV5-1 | TGCGCCAGCAGCGCCGCCGGGAACCCGACCTACAATGAGCAGTTCTTC | CASSAAGNPTYNEQFF
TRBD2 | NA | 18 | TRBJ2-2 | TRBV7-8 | TGTGCCAGCAGCCCTATGGGACTAGCGGGAGGGCCTACCGGGGAGCTGTTTTTT | CASSPMGLAGGPTGELFF
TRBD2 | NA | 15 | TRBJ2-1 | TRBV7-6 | TGTGCCAGCAGCCCAGGACTAGCGGGAGCTCCGGAGCAGTTCTTC | CASSPGLAGAPEQFF
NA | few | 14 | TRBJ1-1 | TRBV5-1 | TGCGCCAGCAGCTTGGGGACCTCGGACACTGAAGCTTTCTTT | CASSLGTSDTEAFF
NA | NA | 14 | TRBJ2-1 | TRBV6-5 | TGTGCCAGCAGTTACTTGGGACCTTACAATGAGCAGTTCTTC | CASSYLGPYNEQFF
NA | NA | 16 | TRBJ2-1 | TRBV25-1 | TGTGCCAGCAGTGCGACCCTTCGCTCTTCCTACAATGAGCAGTTCTTC | CASSATLRSSYNEQFF
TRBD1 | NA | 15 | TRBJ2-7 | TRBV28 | TGTGCCAGCAGCTCGCGTGACAGGGGGCTGGACGAGCAGTACTTC | CASSSRDRGLDEQYF
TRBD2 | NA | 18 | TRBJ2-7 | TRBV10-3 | TGTGCCATCAGTCCCCGGGGACTAGCGGGAGTTAGAACCTACGAGCAGTACTTC | CAISPRGLAGVRTYEQYF
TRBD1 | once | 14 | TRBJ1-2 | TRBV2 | TGTGCCAGCGGAGGACAGGGCATTTCCTATGGCTACACCTTC | CASGGQGISYGYTF
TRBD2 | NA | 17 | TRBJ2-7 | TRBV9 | TGTGCCAGCAGCGTGGGTGGACTAGCGGGAGGAACGCACGAGCAGTACTTC | CASSVGGLAGGTHEQYF
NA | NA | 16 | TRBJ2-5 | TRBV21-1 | TGTGCCAGCAACTCAAGTGTCGAATATTTCCAAGAGACCCAGTACTTC | CASNSSVEYFQETQYF
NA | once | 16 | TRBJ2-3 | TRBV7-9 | TGTGCCAGCAGTTTACTACGCCCGGGACCCACAGATACGCAGTATTTT | CASSLLRPGPTDTQYF
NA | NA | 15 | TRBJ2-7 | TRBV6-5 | TGTGCCAGCAGTTACTCTGGCGGGGCCTCCTACGAGCAGTACTTC | CASSYSGGASYEQYF
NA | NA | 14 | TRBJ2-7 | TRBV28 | TGTGCCAGCACTAACATCCTTAGAGGCTACGAGCAGTACTTC | CASTNILRGYEQYF
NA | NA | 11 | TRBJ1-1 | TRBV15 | TGTGCCACCCTCGGGGACACTGAAGCTTTCTTT | CATLGDTEAFF
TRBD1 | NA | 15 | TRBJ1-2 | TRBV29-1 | TGCAGCGTTGAAGATAAGGGGACAGGGATACTTGGCTACACCTTC | CSVEDKGTGILGYTF
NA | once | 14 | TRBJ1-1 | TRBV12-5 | TGTGCTAGTGGTTTGGGGGGGGCTAACACTGAAGCTTTCTTT | CASGLGGANTEAFF
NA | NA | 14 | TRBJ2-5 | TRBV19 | TGTGCCAGTAGTATTACTGTGAGTCCAGAGACCCAGTACTTC | CASSITVSPETQYF
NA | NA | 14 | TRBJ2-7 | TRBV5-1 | TGCGCCAGCACCGACTTCACGATGCAGGACGAGCAGTACTTC | CASTDFTMQDEQYF
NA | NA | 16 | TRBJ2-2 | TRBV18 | TGTGCCAGCTCACCTCCCGGAAGCGTGTCGACCGGGGAGCTGTTTTTT | CASSPPGSVSTGELFF
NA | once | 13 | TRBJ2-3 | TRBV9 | TGTGCCAGCAGCGGAGGGGGAGGCGAGACGCAGTATTTT | CASSGGGGETQYF
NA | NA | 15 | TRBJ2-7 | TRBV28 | TGTGCCAGCAGTCCTATCTGGCGGAACTCCTACGAGCAGTACTTC | CASSPIWRNSYEQYF
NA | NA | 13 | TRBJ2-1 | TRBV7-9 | TGTGCCAGCAGCTCAAGGACGATTAATGAGCAGTTCTTC | CASSSRTINEQFF
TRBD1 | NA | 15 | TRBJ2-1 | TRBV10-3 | TGTGCCATCAGTGAGACAGGGGGCTTGTCGAATGAGCAGTTCTTC | CAISETGGLSNEQFF
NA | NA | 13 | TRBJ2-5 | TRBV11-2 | TGTGCCAGCAGGCGAACCGTAGGAGAGACCCAGTACTTC | CASRRTVGETQYF
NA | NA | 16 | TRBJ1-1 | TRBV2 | TGTGCCAGCAGTTACATTATAGCCTTGAGCGGCACTGAAGCTTTCTTT | CASSYIIALSGTEAFF
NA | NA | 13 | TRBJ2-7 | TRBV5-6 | TGTGCCAGCAGCTTGGGTTTCGGGAACGAGCAGTACTTC | CASSLGFGNEQYF
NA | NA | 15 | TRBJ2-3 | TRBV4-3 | TGCGCCAGCAGCCAAGACAGGGTACGCACAGATACGCAGTATTTT | CASSQDRVRTDTQYF
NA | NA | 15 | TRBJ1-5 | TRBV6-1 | TGTGCCAGCAGTGAATACTACTATAGCAATCAGCCCCAGCATTTT | CASSEYYYSNQPQHF
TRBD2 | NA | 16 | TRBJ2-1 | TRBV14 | TGTGCCAGCAGCCGCCCGGGGTCCGGGGGGTACAATGAGCAGTTCTTC | CASSRPGSGGYNEQFF
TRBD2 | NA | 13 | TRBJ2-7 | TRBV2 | TGTGCCAGCAATTATGCGGGAGACTACGAGCAGTACTTC | CASNYAGDYEQYF
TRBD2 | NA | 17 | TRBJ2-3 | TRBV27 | TGTGCCAGCAGTCCTCTGACTAGCGGGAGGGTCGGAGATACGCAGTATTTT | CASSPLTSGRVGDTQYF
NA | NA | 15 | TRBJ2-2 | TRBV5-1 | TGCGCCAGCAGCTCTGGGACGGCGAACACCGGGGAGCTGTTTTTT | CASSSGTANTGELFF
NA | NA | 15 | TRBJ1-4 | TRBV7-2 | TGTGCCAGCAGCTTAGTGGTGGGGAACTGGGAAAAACTGTTTTTT | CASSLVVGNWEKLFF
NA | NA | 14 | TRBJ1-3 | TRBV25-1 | TGTGCCAGCAGATCAGGGAGAATAGGAAACACCATATATTTT | CASRSGRIGNTIYF
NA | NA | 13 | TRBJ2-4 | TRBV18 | TGTGCCAGCTCACCGGGCGGGGTGGGCATTCAGTACTTC | CASSPGGVGIQYF